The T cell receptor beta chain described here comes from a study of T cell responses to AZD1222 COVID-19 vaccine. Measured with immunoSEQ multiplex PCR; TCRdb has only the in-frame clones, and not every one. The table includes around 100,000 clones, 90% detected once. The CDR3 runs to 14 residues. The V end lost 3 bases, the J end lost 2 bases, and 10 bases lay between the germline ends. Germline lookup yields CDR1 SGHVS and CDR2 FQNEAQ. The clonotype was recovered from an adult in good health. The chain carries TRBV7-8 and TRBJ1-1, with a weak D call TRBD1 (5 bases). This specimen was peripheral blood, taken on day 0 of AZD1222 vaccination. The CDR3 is CASSFTGPNTEAFF. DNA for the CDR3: TGTGCCAGCAGCTTTACAGGACCCAACACTGAAGCTTTCTTT.